These 24 T cell receptor beta chains came from one sample sequenced in a study of Graves' ophthalmopathy and Graves' hyperthyroidism. RNA transcripts served as template for amplifying TCR beta CDR3 sequences. RT-PCR was first run with HTBI primers, then multiplex PCR in a second round. MiXCR, run by TCRdb on the multiplex PCR reads, gives a single entry per CDR3 protein. The sample contains a few hundred thousand distinct CDR3 sequences, 15% of which appear only once. Sequencing input: peripheral blood. The receptors come from a young woman with stable Graves' hyperthyroidism.

Many counts were recorded for this clonotype. The chain uses TRBV6-1 and TRBJ1-1, with D perhaps TRBD1 (6 bases). Trimming took 2 bases from V and 10 from J, leaving 17 bases between them. This CDR3 is 14 amino acids long. Germline lookup yields CDR1 MNHNS and CDR2 SASEGT. This chain's CDR3 is CASSEWDMAPSAFF. CDR3 nucleotides: TGTGCCAGCAGTGAATGGGACATGGCCCCCTCAGCTTTCTTT.

The gene calls are TRBV12-5 and TRBJ2-7; a possible D gene is TRBD1 (6 bases). CDR1 is LGHNT, CDR2 FRNRAP, per germline. V lost 1 base and J lost 6, with 10 bases in between. This CDR3 contains 13 residues. CDR3: CASGLETGREQYF. The CDR3 DNA reads as TGTGCTAGTGGTTTGGAGACAGGCCGCGAGCAGTACTTC.

This clonotype was detected only a few times. The rearrangement links TRBV7-9 to TRBJ1-2; D uncertain. V shed 4 bases and J shed 5 bases, with 8 bases lying between them. CDR3 length: 12 residues. The V gene's germline CDR1 is SEHNR and CDR2 FQNEAQ (reference sequence). In DNA form, the CDR3 reads TGTGCCAGCAGCTATCCTAGATATGGCTACACCTTC. Translated: CASSYPRYGYTF.

This clonotype was recorded many times. The genes are TRBV25-1 and TRBJ2-3; the D is unclear. Looked up from germline, CDR1 is MGHDK and CDR2 is SYGVNS. The CDR3 is 12 amino acids. Trimming pared 2 bases from V and 4 bases from J, leaving 4 bases between. CDR3 DNA sequence: TGTGCCAGCAGTGAAGGGGCAGATACGCAGTATTTT. Translation: CASSEGADTQYF.

This clonotype was found many times. The chain couples TRBV12-3 or TRBV12-4 to TRBJ1-2; unclear D gene. The CDR3 has 14 residues. V was clipped by 7 bases and J by 2 bases, with 14 bases between them. The CDR3: CASTAGRRNYGYTF. In nucleotides, the CDR3 is TGTGCCAGCACAGCGGGCCGCCGCAACTATGGCTACACCTTC.

The gene calls are TRBV6-2 or TRBV6-3 and TRBJ1-1; TRBD1 is a possible D gene (6 bases). The CDR3 length is 12 residues. V was cut by 5 bases and J by 5 bases, with 9 bases left in between. In germline, CDR1 is MNHEY, CDR2 SVGEGT. This CDR3 is CASSDRWTEAFF. CDR3 bases: TGTGCCAGCAGTGACAGGTGGACTGAAGCTTTCTTT.

Only a few counts were recorded for this clonotype. The V call is TRBV5-1, the J call TRBJ1-2; 8 nucleotides line up with TRBD1. After removal of 0 bases from V and 6 bases from J, the junction contained 4 bases not matched to a gene. There are 14 residues in the CDR3. Looked up from germline, CDR1 is SGHRS and CDR2 is YFSETQ. As DNA, the CDR3 is TGCGCCAGCAGCTTGGGACAGGGGTCGGATGGCTACACCTTC. Its translation is CASSLGQGSDGYTF.

Ten or more counts support this clonotype. The gene calls are TRBV27 and TRBJ1-1, with D tentatively TRBD1 (5 bases). V lost 7 bases and J 3 bases, leaving 15 bases between the germline ends. This CDR3 contains 14 residues. Germline V gene lookup returns CDR1 MNHEY and CDR2 SMNVEV (reference sequence). Here the CDR3 reads CASTSWGGDTEAFF. The CDR3 nucleotides read TGTGCCAGCACTTCGTGGGGAGGGGACACTGAAGCTTTCTTT.

Ten or more counts support this clonotype. The gene calls are TRBV6-2 or TRBV6-3 and TRBJ1-5; no firm D call. Germline V gene lookup returns CDR1 MNHEY and CDR2 SVGEGT. V lost 4 bases, J lost 2 bases, and 12 bases lay in between. The CDR3 extends over 15 amino acids. The CDR3 is CASSLDRRGNQPQHF. The CDR3 nucleotides are TGTGCCAGCAGTTTAGATAGGAGGGGCAATCAGCCCCAGCATTTT.

This clonotype occurred many times. As DNA, the CDR3 is TGTGCCAGTAGGTTGGGGGTTTCTGGAAACACCATATATTTT. Translated: CASRLGVSGNTIYF. The chain couples TRBV19 to TRBJ1-3; maybe TRBD1 (5 bases). The CDR3 has 14 residues. Trimming pared 6 bases from V and 1 base from J, leaving 10 bases between. Germline V lookup: CDR1 LNHDA, CDR2 SQIVND (reference sequence). The whole variable domain, remainder taken from reference TRBV19 and TRBJ1-3, is DGGITQSPKYLFRKEGQNVTLSCEQNLNHDAMYWYRQDPGQGLRLIYYSQIVNDFQKGDIAEGYSVSREKKESFPLTVTSAQKNPTAFYLCASRLGVSGNTIYFGEGSWLTVV.

This chain connects TRBV11-3 to TRBJ1-1; possibly TRBD1 for D (6 bases). CDR1 is SGHNT, CDR2 YENEEA, per germline. Trimming removed 5 bases from V and 0 bases from J, with 13 bases in between. The CDR3 has 15 amino acids. The CDR3 bases are TGTGCCAGCAGCCGGATAGGGGGAATGAACACTGAAGCTTTCTTT. It specifies CASSRIGGMNTEAFF.

Of note for this clonotype: One junction end disagrees with the germline gene, perhaps due to a read error. The J gene is TRBJ2-5, the V gene TRBV24-1, with TRBD1 matching 10 bases. The CDR3 runs 15 residues. In germline, CDR1 is KGHDR, CDR2 SFDVKD. This CDR3 reads CATGDFGQGEETQYF. The CDR3 nucleotides read TGTGCCACCGGTGATTTTGGACAGGGGGAAGAGACCCAGTACTTC.

This clonotype was seen at least ten times. This chain connects TRBV24-1 to TRBJ2-6, with 7 nucleotides matching TRBD1. CDR3 length equals 16 residues. Germline loops: CDR1 KGHDR, CDR2 SFDVKD. The V segment lost 4 bases and the J segment 4 bases; nucleotides outside the gene matches: 6. The CDR3 spells CATSDKTGSGANVLTF. The DNA for the CDR3 is TGTGCCACCAGTGACAAGACAGGGTCCGGGGCCAACGTCCTGACTTTC.

This clonotype was observed many times. This chain uses TRBV5-1 with TRBJ1-1; D ambiguous. Germline V CDR1 and CDR2: SGHRS, YFSETQ. The CDR3 contains 14 residues. Trimming cost V 4 bases and J 1 base, with 11 bases left between them. The CDR3 nucleotides are TGCGCCAGCAGCCTCCAGGTCGCGAACACTGAAGCTTTCTTT. Translating it yields CASSLQVANTEAFF.

In its sample, this clonotype was seen many times. V gene TRBV9 combines with J gene TRBJ1-6; D ambiguous. V lost 0 bases to trimming and J lost 10 bases, with 11 bases between them. CDR3 size: 14 residues. The V gene's germline CDR1 is SGDLS and CDR2 YYNGEE. The CDR3 nucleotides are TGTGCCAGCAGCGTAGACCCGTCCGACTCACCCCTCCACTTT. It specifies CASSVDPSDSPLHF. Using reference TRBV9 and TRBJ1-6 for the parts outside the CDR3, the full variable domain is DSGVTQTPKHLITATGQRVTLRCSPRSGDLSVYWYQQSLDQGLQFLIQYYNGEERAKGNILERFSAQQFPDLHSELNLSSLELGDSALYFCASSVDPSDSPLHFGNGTRLTVT.

There are many counts of this clonotype. The V call is TRBV20-1, the J call TRBJ2-5, with D possibly TRBD2 on 5 matching bases. The CDR3 has 12 amino acids. V lost 3 bases and J 5 bases, leaving 10 bases between the germline ends. Germline lookup yields CDR1 DFQATT and CDR2 SNEGSKA (reference sequence). This CDR3 is CSASDPGETQYF. In nucleotides, the CDR3 is TGCAGTGCTAGCGACCCGGGGGAGACCCAGTACTTC.

This clonotype was counted many times. The chain links TRBV7-2 to TRBJ2-5; the match to TRBD1 covers 10 bases. Germline CDR1 reads SGHTA; CDR2 reads FQGNSA. Trimming took 4 bases from V and 4 from J; bases not matched to a gene: 9. This CDR3 is built from 16 residues. For the CDR3, the DNA is TGTGCCAGCAGCTCGGGGGGGGACAGGGGACGAGAGACCCAGTACTTC. This sequence encodes CASSSGGDRGRETQYF.

V is TRBV5-1 and J is TRBJ2-2, with 7 bases aligning to TRBD2. CDR1 is SGHRS and CDR2 is YFSETQ in the germline V gene. With V trimmed by 3 bases and J by 4 bases, 9 bases remained unmatched. This CDR3 has 16 residues. The CDR3 region is CASSSEGSGATGELFF. In DNA form, the CDR3 reads TGCGCCAGCAGCTCTGAAGGGAGCGGGGCCACCGGGGAGCTGTTTTTT.

The rearrangement joins TRBV29-1 to TRBJ2-7; D is possibly TRBD1 (5 bases). Germline V gene sequence: CDR1 SQVTM, CDR2 ANQGSEA. The CDR3 extends over 15 amino acids. Between the trimmed V and J ends, which lost 2 bases and 0 bases, there was a span of 14 bases. The CDR3 here is CSVESTGPTSYEQYF. The CDR3, as DNA: TGCAGCGTTGAAAGTACAGGCCCCACCTCCTACGAGCAGTACTTC.

This clonotype was observed a handful of times. The chain joins TRBV4-2 to TRBJ2-5; a possible D gene is TRBD2 (7 bases). Germline CDR1 is LGHNA and CDR2 is YNFKEQ. CDR3 length equals 14 residues. The V gene lost 2 bases and the J gene lost 3 bases, with 10 bases spanning the gap. DNA for the CDR3: TGTGCCAGCAGCCAATGGGAGGGGGAAGAGACCCAGTACTTC. It translates to CASSQWEGEETQYF.

This clonotype was recorded many times. The chain is built from TRBV6-2 or TRBV6-3 and TRBJ2-7; 9 positions match TRBD1. The CDR3 spans 15 residues. V trimming: 2 bases; J trimming: 3 bases; junction bases outside the gene matches: 5. The germline V gene encodes CDR1 MNHEY and CDR2 SVGEGT. The CDR3, as DNA: TGTGCCAGCAGTTACAGGAGGACAGGGGTCTACGAGCAGTACTTC. Translated, it gives CASSYRRTGVYEQYF.

This clonotype was observed a few times. The chain uses TRBV10-3 and TRBJ1-1, with 7 positions matching TRBD1. The germline V gene encodes CDR1 ENHRY and CDR2 SYGVKD. This CDR3 is 13 amino acids long. V gave up 4 bases and J gave up 6 bases; unmatched junction bases: 5. In nucleotides, the CDR3 is TGTGCCATCAGTGGACAGGGTTTAGCTGAAGCTTTCTTT. Translated: CAISGQGLAEAFF.

This clonotype was counted many times. This sequence joins TRBV10-3 and TRBJ1-2, with TRBD1 matching 9 bases. Germline V gene sequence: CDR1 ENHRY, CDR2 SYGVKD. V was clipped by 10 bases and J by 1 base; unmatched bases: 16. The CDR3 has 17 residues. The CDR3 bases are TGTGCCACCCGTACCCCTTTTGACAGGGGGAGTAACTATGGCTACACCTTC. This translates into CATRTPFDRGSNYGYTF.

A note on this clonotype: This may be a read error: a much more frequent sequence differs by one nucleotide. The rearrangement joins TRBV5-1 to TRBJ1-1, with 9 positions matching TRBD1. This CDR3 region has 16 residues. CDR1 and CDR2 (germline): SGHRS, YFSETQ. The CDR3 DNA follows: TGCGCCAGCAGCCCCACTCACAGGGGGCAGAACACTGAATCTTTCTTT. Amino acid sequence: CASSPTHRGQNTESFF.